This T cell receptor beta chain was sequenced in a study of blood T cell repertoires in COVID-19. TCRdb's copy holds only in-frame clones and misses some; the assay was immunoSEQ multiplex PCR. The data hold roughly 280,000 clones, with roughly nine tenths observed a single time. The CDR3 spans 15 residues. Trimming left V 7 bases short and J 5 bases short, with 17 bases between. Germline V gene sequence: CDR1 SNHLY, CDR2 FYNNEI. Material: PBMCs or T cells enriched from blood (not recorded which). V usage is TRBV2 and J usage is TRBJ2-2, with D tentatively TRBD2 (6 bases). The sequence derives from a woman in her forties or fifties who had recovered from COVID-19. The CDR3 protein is CASTNPPAGTGELFF. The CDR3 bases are TGTGCCAGCACAAACCCCCCCGCGGGGACCGGGGAGCTGTTTTTT.